Each of the 22 T cell receptor beta chains below was sequenced from the same sample in a study of blood T cell repertoires in COVID-19 (dated by TCRdb to 2019 to 2021). Receptor amplification or capture employed the immunoSEQ multiplex PCR assay. TCRdb mirrors the immuneACCESS table, restricted to in-frame sequences. Some clones are absent from its copies; in checked studies, under half trace to an unresolved V gene, and the reason for the others is unknown. This sample is represented by 200,000 to 300,000 clones; 82% of them were singletons. The leading ten clones occupy 4.7% of the sample. Sequencing was performed on peripheral blood. These receptors were taken from a woman aged 70 to 79 with acute or convalescent COVID-19.

This sequence joins TRBV6-2 or TRBV6-3 and TRBJ1-3; 7 nucleotides agree with TRBD1. The germline V gene encodes CDR1 MNHEY and CDR2 SVGEGT. The CDR3 has 15 amino acids. The ends lost 6 bases at V and 4 bases at J; junction bases unmatched: 9. CDR3 region: CASSVEPDRGNTIYF. In DNA, the CDR3 is TGTGCCAGCAGCGTGGAACCGGACAGGGGAAACACCATATATTTT.

This clone was observed once. This chain connects TRBV3-1 (or the pseudogene TRBV3-2) to TRBJ1-1; D perhaps matches TRBD1 (5 bases). V was clipped by 0 bases and J by 5 bases, with 10 bases between them. CDR1 is LGHDT and CDR2 is YNNKEL in the germline V gene (reference sequence). CDR3 length equals 14 residues. The CDR3 DNA is TGTGCCAGCAGCCAAGAAGGGGTGAGGACTGAAGCTTTCTTT. It codes for CASSQEGVRTEAFF.

The rearrangement links TRBV4-3 to TRBJ1-2, with D perhaps matching TRBD1 (5 bases). Germline-derived CDR1 and CDR2 are LGHNA and YSLEER. Deletions cut 1 base from V and 3 bases from J, with 6 bases between. The CDR3 is 13 amino acids. The CDR3 region is CASSQGQYYGYTF. The CDR3 nucleotides are TGCGCCAGCAGCCAAGGACAGTACTATGGCTACACCTTC.

Written as DNA, the CDR3 is TGCGCCAGCAGCCAAGTGGGACAGGGGATAAACAATGAGCAGTTCTTC. It codes for CASSQVGQGINNEQFF. V is TRBV4-1 and J is TRBJ2-1; TRBD1 aligns across 10 bases. Looked up from germline, CDR1 is MGHRA and CDR2 is YSYEKL. The length of the CDR3 is 16 residues. After removal of 1 base from V and 5 bases from J, the junction contained 5 bases not matched to a gene.

This clone was seen a few times. The genes are TRBV30 and TRBJ1-5; TRBD1 is a possible D gene (5 bases). Germline V gives CDR1 GTSNPN, CDR2 SVGIG (reference sequence). The CDR3 covers 13 residues. V lost 2 bases and J 5 bases, leaving 10 bases between the germline ends. The CDR3 sequence: CAWSRQLDQPQHF. CDR3 bases: TGTGCCTGGAGTCGACAGTTAGATCAGCCCCAGCATTTT. Complete variable domain (other parts from reference TRBV30 and TRBJ1-5): SQTIHQWPATLVQPVGSPLSLECTVEGTSNPNLYWYRQAAGRGLQLLFYSVGIGQISSEVPQNLSASRPQDRQFILSSKKLLLSDSGFYLCAWSRQLDQPQHFGDGTRLSIL.

This clone was seen only once. V and J are TRBV5-1 and TRBJ2-2; 9 nucleotides align to TRBD2. Germline V lookup: CDR1 SGHRS, CDR2 YFSETQ. CDR3 length: 15 amino acids. The trim removed 5 bases at V and 2 bases at J, leaving 4 bases unmatched. In DNA, the CDR3 is TGCGCCAGCAGTCGTAGCGGGGGCAACACCGGGGAGCTGTTTTTT. Encoded protein: CASSRSGGNTGELFF.

This chain joins TRBV6-2 or TRBV6-3 and TRBJ2-5, with 9 bases fitting TRBD2. Looked up from germline, CDR1 is MNHEY and CDR2 is SVGEGT. The CDR3 sequence is 15 residues long. The V and J ends lost 0 bases and 2 bases, in that order; junction bases with no gene match: 1. The DNA of the CDR3 is TGTGCCAGCAGTTACTCTAGCGGGAGACAAGAGACCCAGTACTTC. This codes for CASSYSSGRQETQYF.

This clone was seen at least ten times. The V call is TRBV29-1, the J call TRBJ1-3; D uncertain. This CDR3 is 13 amino acids long. Trimming stripped 3 bases from V and 4 bases from J, with 10 bases between. CDR1 is SQVTM, CDR2 ANQGSEA, per germline. DNA for the CDR3: TGCAGCGTTGAGGAGGCACTCGGAAACACCATATATTTT. This gives the protein CSVEEALGNTIYF. Full variable domain (outside the CDR3, taken from reference TRBV29-1 and TRBJ1-3): SAVISQKPSRDICQRGTSLTIQCQVDSQVTMMFWYRQQPGQSLTLIATANQGSEATYESGFVIDKFPISRPNLTFSTLTVSNMSPEDSSIYLCSVEEALGNTIYFGEGSWLTVV.

The V gene is TRBV3-1 (or the pseudogene TRBV3-2), the J gene TRBJ1-6, with unresolved D. Germline V gives CDR1 LGHDT, CDR2 YNNKEL (reference sequence). The CDR3 runs 13 residues. Between the trimmed V and J ends, which lost 1 base and 11 bases, there was a span of 9 bases. The CDR3: CASSQGFAAPLHF. CDR3 DNA sequence: TGTGCCAGCAGCCAAGGGTTTGCGGCACCCCTCCACTTT.

The CDR3, as DNA: TGTGCCAGCAACAGAAAAACAGGGGGCGACTATGGCTACACCTTC. Amino acid sequence: CASNRKTGGDYGYTF. This chain joins TRBV6-5 and TRBJ1-2; 9 bases map to TRBD1. The CDR3 runs to 15 residues. Per the germline V gene, CDR1 is MNHEY and CDR2 is SVGAGI. Unmatched junction bases numbered 9, after V lost 7 bases and J lost 3 bases.

The chain links TRBV10-3 to TRBJ1-2; D is undetermined. The CDR3 runs 14 residues. Germline V lookup: CDR1 ENHRY, CDR2 SYGVKD. With 7 bases removed from V and 0 bases from J, the gap between germline ends came to 12 bases. CDR3 sequence reads: CAINGGSSNYGYTF. The CDR3 coding sequence is TGTGCCATCAATGGCGGGTCTTCTAACTATGGCTACACCTTC.

The V call is TRBV7-9, the J call TRBJ2-1, with D hard to call. The CDR3 spans 14 residues. Trimming cost V 2 bases and J 7 bases, with 12 bases left between them. Germline V gene data show CDR1 as SEHNR and CDR2 as FQNEAQ (reference sequence). In DNA form, the CDR3 reads TGTGCCAGCAGCTTAAGCCAGGTCAGGAATGAGCAGTTCTTC. Its translation: CASSLSQVRNEQFF.

The count of this clone is one. The chain couples TRBV24-1 to TRBJ2-1, with 12 bases matching TRBD1. Germline V gives CDR1 KGHDR, CDR2 SFDVKD. After removal of 4 bases from V and 5 bases from J, the junction contained 8 bases not matched to a gene. The length of the CDR3 is 17 residues. The CDR3 DNA reads TGTGCCACCAGTGACCACTGGGACAGGGGGCTAAACAATGAGCAGTTCTTC. This sequence encodes CATSDHWDRGLNNEQFF.

The gene calls are TRBV20-1 and TRBJ1-1; no firm D call. This CDR3 spans 11 amino acids. Germline V gene lookup returns CDR1 DFQATT and CDR2 SNEGSKA (reference sequence). V dropped 7 bases and J dropped 7 bases, with 13 bases sitting between them. CDR3 region: CSVPVRDEAFF. CDR3 nucleotides: TGCAGTGTCCCAGTACGGGATGAAGCTTTCTTT.

V is TRBV10-1 and J is TRBJ2-5; D is uncertain. Trimming pared 2 bases from V and 8 bases from J, leaving 15 bases between. Germline assignment: CDR1 WNHNN and CDR2 SYGVQD (reference sequence). The CDR3 has 14 residues. CDR3 coding DNA: TGCGCCAGCAGTGAGAGCTTGACGGGTACCACCCAGTACTTC. Amino acids: CASSESLTGTTQYF.

This chain connects TRBV6-5 to TRBJ1-2, with a tentative D call TRBD1 (5 bases). The CDR3 has 12 residues. Germline V CDR1 and CDR2: MNHEY, SVGAGI. The germline V and J ends were trimmed by 6 bases and 8 bases, with 13 bases remaining between them. CDR3 protein: CASSQIGGGYTF. CDR3 DNA: TGTGCCAGCAGCCAGATCGGGGGAGGCTACACCTTC.

The J gene is TRBJ1-6, the V gene TRBV12-3 or TRBV12-4; D ambiguous. The germline V and J ends were trimmed by 3 bases and 6 bases, with 6 bases remaining between them. The CDR3 has 13 residues. The CDR3 here is CASSFVGNSPLHF. The CDR3 nucleotides are TGTGCCAGCAGTTTCGTCGGTAATTCACCCCTCCACTTT.

The rearrangement links TRBV4-2 to TRBJ1-2; the match to TRBD1 covers 8 bases. From germline, CDR1 is LGHNA and CDR2 YNFKEQ. The ends lost 1 base at V and 4 bases at J; junction bases unmatched: 8. This CDR3 spans 16 amino acids. CDR3 residues: CASSQAGTGGLYGYTF. CDR3 DNA: TGTGCCAGCAGCCAAGCCGGGACAGGCGGCCTCTATGGCTACACCTTC.

Only a few counts were recorded for this clone. The V call is TRBV15, the J call TRBJ1-6, with D perhaps matching TRBD1 (5 bases). Deletions cut 8 bases from V and 4 bases from J, with 9 bases between. Germline CDR1 and CDR2: LNHNV and YYDKDF (reference sequence). The CDR3 totals 13 residues. The CDR3 DNA follows: TGTGCCACCGGTCGGGGGTATAATTCACCCCTCCACTTT. Its translation is CATGRGYNSPLHF.

V and J are TRBV18 and TRBJ1-2; a weak D match, TRBD1 (5 bases). The CDR3 sequence is 16 residues long. Germline V gene sequence: CDR1 KGHSH, CDR2 LQKENI. Trimming removed 2 bases at V and 0 bases at J, with 13 bases between. The CDR3 protein is CASSPTQGLANYGYTF. The CDR3 bases are TGTGCCAGCTCACCAACCCAGGGCTTAGCTAACTATGGCTACACCTTC.

The gene calls are TRBV20-1 and TRBJ1-2; D is uncertain. Germline V gene lookup returns CDR1 DFQATT and CDR2 SNEGSKA (reference sequence). Between the trimmed V and J ends, which lost 0 bases and 13 bases, there was a span of 12 bases. The CDR3 has 11 residues. The CDR3 loop reads CSARDEGLATF. CDR3 in DNA: TGCAGTGCTAGAGATGAGGGCCTGGCCACCTTC.

The CDR3 spells CATSVPGVGEQYF. The CDR3, as DNA: TGTGCCACATCGGTCCCAGGGGTTGGCGAGCAGTACTTC. This chain connects TRBV24-1 to TRBJ2-7; D is possibly TRBD1 (6 bases). In germline, CDR1 is KGHDR, CDR2 SFDVKD. V lost 10 bases to trimming and J lost 6 bases, with 18 bases between them. CDR3 size: 13 residues.